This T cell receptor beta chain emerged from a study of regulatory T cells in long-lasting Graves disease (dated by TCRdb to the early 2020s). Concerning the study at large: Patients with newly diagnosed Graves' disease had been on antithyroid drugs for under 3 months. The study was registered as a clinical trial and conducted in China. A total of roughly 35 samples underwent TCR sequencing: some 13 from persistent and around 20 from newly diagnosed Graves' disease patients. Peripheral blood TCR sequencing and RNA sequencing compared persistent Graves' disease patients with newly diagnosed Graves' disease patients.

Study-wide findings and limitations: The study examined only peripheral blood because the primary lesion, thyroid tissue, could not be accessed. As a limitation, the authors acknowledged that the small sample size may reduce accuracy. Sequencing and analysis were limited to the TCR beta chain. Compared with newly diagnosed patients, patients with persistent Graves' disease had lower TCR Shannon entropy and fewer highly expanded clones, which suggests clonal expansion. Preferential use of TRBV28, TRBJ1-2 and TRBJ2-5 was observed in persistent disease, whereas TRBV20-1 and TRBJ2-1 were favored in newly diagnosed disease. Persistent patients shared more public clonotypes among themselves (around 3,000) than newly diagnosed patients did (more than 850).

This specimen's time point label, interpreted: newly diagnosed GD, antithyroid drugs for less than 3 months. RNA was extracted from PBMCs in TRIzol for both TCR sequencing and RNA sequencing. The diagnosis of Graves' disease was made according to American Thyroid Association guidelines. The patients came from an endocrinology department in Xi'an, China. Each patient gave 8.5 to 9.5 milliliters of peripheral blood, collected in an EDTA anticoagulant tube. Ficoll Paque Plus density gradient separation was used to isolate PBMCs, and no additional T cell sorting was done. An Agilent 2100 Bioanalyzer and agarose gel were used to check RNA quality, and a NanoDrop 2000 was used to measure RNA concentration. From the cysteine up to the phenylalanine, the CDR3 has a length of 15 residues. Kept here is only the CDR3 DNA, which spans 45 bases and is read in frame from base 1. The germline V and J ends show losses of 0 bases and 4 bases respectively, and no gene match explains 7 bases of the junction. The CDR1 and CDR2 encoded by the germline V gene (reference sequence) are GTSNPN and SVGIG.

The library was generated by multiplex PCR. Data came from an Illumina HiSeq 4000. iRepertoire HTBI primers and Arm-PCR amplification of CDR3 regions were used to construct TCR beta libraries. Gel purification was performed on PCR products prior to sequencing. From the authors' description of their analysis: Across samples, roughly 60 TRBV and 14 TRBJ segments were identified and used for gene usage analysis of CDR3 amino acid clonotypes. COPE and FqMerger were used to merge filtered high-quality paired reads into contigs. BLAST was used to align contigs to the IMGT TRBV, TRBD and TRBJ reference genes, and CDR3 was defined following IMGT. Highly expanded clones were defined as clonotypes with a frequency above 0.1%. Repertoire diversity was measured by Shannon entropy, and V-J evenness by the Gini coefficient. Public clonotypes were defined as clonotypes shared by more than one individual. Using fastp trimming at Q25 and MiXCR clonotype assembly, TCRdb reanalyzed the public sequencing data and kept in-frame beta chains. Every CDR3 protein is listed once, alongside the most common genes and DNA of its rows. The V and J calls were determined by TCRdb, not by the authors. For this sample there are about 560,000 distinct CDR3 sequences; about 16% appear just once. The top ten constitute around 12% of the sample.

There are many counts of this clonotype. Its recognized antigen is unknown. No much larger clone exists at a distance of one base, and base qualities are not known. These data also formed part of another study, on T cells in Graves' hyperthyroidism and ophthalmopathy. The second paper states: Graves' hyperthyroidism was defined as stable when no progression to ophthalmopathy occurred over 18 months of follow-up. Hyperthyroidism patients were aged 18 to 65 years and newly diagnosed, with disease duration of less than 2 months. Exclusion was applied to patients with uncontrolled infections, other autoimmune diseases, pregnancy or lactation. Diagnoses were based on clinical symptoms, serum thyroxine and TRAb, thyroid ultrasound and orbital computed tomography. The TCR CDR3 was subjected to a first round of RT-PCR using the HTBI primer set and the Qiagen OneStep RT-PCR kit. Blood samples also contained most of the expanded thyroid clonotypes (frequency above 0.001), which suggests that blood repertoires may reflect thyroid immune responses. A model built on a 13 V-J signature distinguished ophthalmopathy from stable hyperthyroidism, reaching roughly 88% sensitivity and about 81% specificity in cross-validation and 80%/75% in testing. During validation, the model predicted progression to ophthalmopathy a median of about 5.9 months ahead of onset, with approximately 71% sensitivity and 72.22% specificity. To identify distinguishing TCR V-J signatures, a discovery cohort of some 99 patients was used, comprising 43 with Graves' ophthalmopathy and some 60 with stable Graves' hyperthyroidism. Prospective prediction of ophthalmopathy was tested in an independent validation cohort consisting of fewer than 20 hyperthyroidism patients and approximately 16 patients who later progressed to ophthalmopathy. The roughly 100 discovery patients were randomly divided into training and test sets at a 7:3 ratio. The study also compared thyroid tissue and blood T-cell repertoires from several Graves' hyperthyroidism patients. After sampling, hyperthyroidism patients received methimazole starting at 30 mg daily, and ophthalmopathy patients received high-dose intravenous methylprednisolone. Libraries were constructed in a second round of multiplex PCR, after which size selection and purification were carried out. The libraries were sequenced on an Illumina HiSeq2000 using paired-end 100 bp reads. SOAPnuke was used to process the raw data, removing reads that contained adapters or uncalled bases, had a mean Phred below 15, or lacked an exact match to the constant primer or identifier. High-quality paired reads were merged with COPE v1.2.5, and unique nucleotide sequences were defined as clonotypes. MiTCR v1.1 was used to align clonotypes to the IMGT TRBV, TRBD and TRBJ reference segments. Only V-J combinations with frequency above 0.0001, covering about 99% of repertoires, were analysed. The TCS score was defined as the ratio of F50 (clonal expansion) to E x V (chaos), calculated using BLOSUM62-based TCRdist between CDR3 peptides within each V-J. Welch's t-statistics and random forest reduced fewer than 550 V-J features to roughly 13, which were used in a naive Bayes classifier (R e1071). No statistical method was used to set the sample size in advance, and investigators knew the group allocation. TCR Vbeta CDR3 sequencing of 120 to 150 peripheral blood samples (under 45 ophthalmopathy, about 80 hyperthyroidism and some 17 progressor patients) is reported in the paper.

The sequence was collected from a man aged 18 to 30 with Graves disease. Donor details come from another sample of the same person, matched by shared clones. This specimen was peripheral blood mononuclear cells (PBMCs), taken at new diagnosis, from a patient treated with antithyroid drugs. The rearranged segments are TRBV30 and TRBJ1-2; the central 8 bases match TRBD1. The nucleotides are TGTGCCTGGAGTGTTGGGACAGGCTTCAGCTATGGCTACACCTTC. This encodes CAWSVGTGFSYGYTF.